This T cell receptor (beta chain) was captured by sequencing in a study of T cell changes during pregnancy in multiple sclerosis. Of note for this clone: Other DNA variants within this sample encode the same CDR3.

V dropped 6 bases and J dropped 6; count of bases not matched to a gene: 1. CDR3 size: 12 residues. Looked up from germline, CDR1 is MNHEY and CDR2 is SMNVEV (reference sequence). Using immunoSEQ multiplex PCR, the repertoire was profiled, and TCRdb retains in-frame clones only, with some absent. Among around 66,000 clones listed, roughly nine tenths were seen once. This material consisted of peripheral blood, taken in the first trimester of pregnancy. The clonotype was recovered from a female donor in good health, enrolled as a control in a pregnancy study. V usage is TRBV27 and J usage is TRBJ1-2; 10 bases fit TRBD1. The CDR3 protein is CASSDRGHGYTF. Here the CDR3 DNA reads TGTGCCAGCAGCGACAGGGGGCATGGCTACACCTTC.